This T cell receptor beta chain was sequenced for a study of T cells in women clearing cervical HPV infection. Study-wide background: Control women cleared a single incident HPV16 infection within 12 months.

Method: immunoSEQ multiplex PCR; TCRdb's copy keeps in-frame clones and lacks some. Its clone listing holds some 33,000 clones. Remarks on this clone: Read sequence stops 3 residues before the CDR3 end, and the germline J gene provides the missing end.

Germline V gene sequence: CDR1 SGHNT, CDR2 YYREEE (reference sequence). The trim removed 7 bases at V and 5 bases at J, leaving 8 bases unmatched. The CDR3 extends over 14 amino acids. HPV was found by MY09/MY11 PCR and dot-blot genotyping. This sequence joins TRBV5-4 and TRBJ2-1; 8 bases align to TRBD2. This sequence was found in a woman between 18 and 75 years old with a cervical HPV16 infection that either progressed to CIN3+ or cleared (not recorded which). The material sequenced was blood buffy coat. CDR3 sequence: CASAVSGINNEQFF. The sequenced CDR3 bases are TGTGCCAGCGCGGTTAGCGGGATCAACAATGAG.